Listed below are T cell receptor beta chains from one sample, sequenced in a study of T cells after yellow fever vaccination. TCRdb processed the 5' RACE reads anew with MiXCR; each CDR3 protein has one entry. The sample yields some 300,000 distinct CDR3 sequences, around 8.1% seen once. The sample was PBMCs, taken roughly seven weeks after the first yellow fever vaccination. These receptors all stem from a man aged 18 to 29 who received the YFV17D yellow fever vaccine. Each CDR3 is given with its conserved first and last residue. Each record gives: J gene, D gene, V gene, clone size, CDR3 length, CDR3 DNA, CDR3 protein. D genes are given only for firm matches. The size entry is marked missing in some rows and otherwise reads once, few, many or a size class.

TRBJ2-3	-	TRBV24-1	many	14	TGTGCCACCAGTGATTTGACGGGTCATCATACGCAGTATTTT	CATSDLTGHHTQYF
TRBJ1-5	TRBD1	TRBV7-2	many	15	TGTGCCAGCAGCCTTGGACAGGGTGACAATCAGCCCCAGCATTTT	CASSLGQGDNQPQHF
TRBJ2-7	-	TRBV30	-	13	TGTGCCTGGATTGGAGAGGGAACTTACGAGCAGTACTTC	CAWIGEGTYEQYF
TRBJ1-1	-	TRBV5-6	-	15	TGTGCCAGCAGCTGGAGGGGCAGCCGGTACACTGAAGCTTTCTTT	CASSWRGSRYTEAFF
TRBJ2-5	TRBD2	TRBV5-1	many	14	TGTGCCAGCAGCCTCAGCGGGGGCCAAGAGACCCAGTACTTC	CASSLSGGQETQYF
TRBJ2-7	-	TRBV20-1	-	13	TGCAGTGCTAGAGACAGGGTCAGCTACGAGCAGTACTTC	CSARDRVSYEQYF
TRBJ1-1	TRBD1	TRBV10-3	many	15	TGTGCCATCAGAAAAGCAGGGGGCGAAGACACTGAAGCTTTCTTT	CAIRKAGGEDTEAFF
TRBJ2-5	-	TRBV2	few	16	TGTGCCAGCGCCCCGGGGAGGGGGCTCCTTCAAGAGACCCAGTACTTC	CASAPGRGLLQETQYF
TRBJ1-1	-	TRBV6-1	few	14	TGTGCCAGCAGAGAAGAACTTCGAGGAACTGAAGCTTTCTTT	CASREELRGTEAFF
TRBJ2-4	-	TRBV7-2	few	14	TGTGCCAGCAGCTTCGCTGAAGGGGAGGCCATTCAGTACTTC	CASSFAEGEAIQYF
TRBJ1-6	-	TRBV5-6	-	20	TGTGCCAGCAGCTCATCCACAGGGCCCGGTTTGAGCTCCTATAATTCACCCCTCCACTTT	CASSSSTGPGLSSYNSPLHF
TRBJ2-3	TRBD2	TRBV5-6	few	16	TGTGCCAGCAGCCTCCGACTAGCGGGGGGGCCCGATACGCAGTATTTT	CASSLRLAGGPDTQYF
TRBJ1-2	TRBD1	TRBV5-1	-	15	TGCGCCAGCAGCTTGGGGGACAGGGACGGCTATGGCTACACCTTC	CASSLGDRDGYGYTF
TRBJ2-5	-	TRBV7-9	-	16	TGTGCCAGCAGCTTAGATCGTTGGGCTATCCAAGAGACCCAGTACTTC	CASSLDRWAIQETQYF
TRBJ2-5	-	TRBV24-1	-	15	TGTGCCACCAGTGACCCCTCAAACCCGGGGGAGACCCAGTACTTC	CATSDPSNPGETQYF
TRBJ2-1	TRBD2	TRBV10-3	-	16	TGTGCCATCAGTGAGTCTCATTCGGGGACTAACAATGAGCAGTTCTTC	CAISESHSGTNNEQFF
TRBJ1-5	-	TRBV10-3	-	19	TGTGCCATCAGTGATTCGGACGCGGGATCCACGAGTATTAATCAGCCCCAGCATTTT	CAISDSDAGSTSINQPQHF
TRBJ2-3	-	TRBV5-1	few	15	TGCGCCAGCAGCTTGGCGGGTGTTGTCGGGGATACGCAGTATTTT	CASSLAGVVGDTQYF
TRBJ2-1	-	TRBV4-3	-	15	TGCGCCAGCAGCCAAGATCCGGCTGATTACAATGAGCAGTTCTTC	CASSQDPADYNEQFF
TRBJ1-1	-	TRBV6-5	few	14	TGTGCCAGCAGTTACTCGTCTCGGGGCGCTGAAGCTTTCTTT	CASSYSSRGAEAFF
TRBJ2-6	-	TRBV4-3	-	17	TGCGCCAGCAGCCAGGGCCCTACAGGGCCTGGGGCCAACGTCCTGACTTTC	CASSQGPTGPGANVLTF
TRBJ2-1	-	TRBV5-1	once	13	TGCGCCAGCAGCTCGACGGCGGGCAATGAGCAGTTCTTC	CASSSTAGNEQFF
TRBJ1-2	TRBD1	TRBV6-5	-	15	TGTGCCAGCAGTTACTCGAACAGGGGTAACTATGGCTACACCTTC	CASSYSNRGNYGYTF
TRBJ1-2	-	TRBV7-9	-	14	TGTGCCAGCAGCGGAGATAAGAGGGGCTATGGCTACACCTTC	CASSGDKRGYGYTF
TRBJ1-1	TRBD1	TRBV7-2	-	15	TGTGCCAGCAGCTTACAGGGGACAGGGGTTACTGAAGCTTTCTTT	CASSLQGTGVTEAFF
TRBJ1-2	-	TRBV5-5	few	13	TGTGCCAGCAGCTTGGTGGGTAGCTATGGCTACACCTTC	CASSLVGSYGYTF
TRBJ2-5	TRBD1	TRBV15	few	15	TGTGCCACCAGCGTAAGACAGGGCCCCCAAGAGACCCAGTACTTC	CATSVRQGPQETQYF
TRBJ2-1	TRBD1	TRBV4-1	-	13	TGCGCCAGCAGCCTGACAGGGCAGGGTGAGCAGTTCTTC	CASSLTGQGEQFF
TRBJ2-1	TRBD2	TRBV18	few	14	TGTGCCAGCTCCGGGGGACTAGGACTCAATGAGCAGTTCTTC	CASSGGLGLNEQFF
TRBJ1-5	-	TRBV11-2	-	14	TGTGCCAGCAGCTTAGGACAGGAGGTTCAGCCCCAGCATTTT	CASSLGQEVQPQHF
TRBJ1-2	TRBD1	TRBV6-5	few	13	TGTGCCAGCAGGAGCACAGGGGTCGGCGGCTACACCTTC	CASRSTGVGGYTF
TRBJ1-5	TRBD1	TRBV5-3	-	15	TGTGCCAGAAGCTATTACGAGGGGGCCAATCAGCCCCAGCATTTT	CARSYYEGANQPQHF
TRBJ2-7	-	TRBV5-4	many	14	TGTGCCAGCAGCCTAATTCAGGGTCAGGACGAGCAGTACTTC	CASSLIQGQDEQYF
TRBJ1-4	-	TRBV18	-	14	TGTGCCAGCTCCGTCCTAGACGGGGATGAAAAACTGTTTTTT	CASSVLDGDEKLFF
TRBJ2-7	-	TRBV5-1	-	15	TGCGCCAGCAGCTTGAACCAGGGATTACCTTACGAGCAGTACTTC	CASSLNQGLPYEQYF
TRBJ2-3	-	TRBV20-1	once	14	TGCAGTGCTAGAGATCCTTGGGGCACAGATACGCAGTATTTT	CSARDPWGTDTQYF
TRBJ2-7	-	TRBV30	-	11	TGTGCCTGGACCCATGGGTACGAGCAGTACTTC	CAWTHGYEQYF
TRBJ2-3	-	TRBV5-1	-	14	TGCGCCAGCAGCTTGCTTAGCAGGGCAGATACGCAGTATTTT	CASSLLSRADTQYF
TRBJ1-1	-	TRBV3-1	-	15	TGTGCCAGCAGCCAATCTCCAGGAATGAACACTGAAGCTTTCTTT	CASSQSPGMNTEAFF
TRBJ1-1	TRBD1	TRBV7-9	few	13	TGTGCCAGCAGCGCACAGGGGGGCACTGAAGCTTTCTTT	CASSAQGGTEAFF
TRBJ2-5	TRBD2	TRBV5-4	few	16	TGTGCCAGCAGACTGATCCCCGGGACTACAAAAGAGACCCAGTACTTC	CASRLIPGTTKETQYF
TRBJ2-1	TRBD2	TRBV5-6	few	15	TGTGCCAGTCTACTAGCGGGGGAGTTCGACAATGAGCAGTTCTTC	CASLLAGEFDNEQFF
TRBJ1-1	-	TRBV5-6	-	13	TGTGCCAGCAGCTTACCTCCGGTCGCTGAAGCTTTCTTT	CASSLPPVAEAFF
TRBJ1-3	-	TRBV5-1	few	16	TGCGCCAGCTCCCCCCTGTTGGAACAGGGCAGAAACACCATATATTTT	CASSPLLEQGRNTIYF
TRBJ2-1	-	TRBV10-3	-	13	TGTGCCATCAGTGTTCATCCGAAAAATGAGCAGTTCTTC	CAISVHPKNEQFF